This T cell receptor (beta chain) was captured in a study of blood T cells in healthy people across ages. Donation came from healthy Caucasian individuals in Russia who were aged about 6 to 95. The extraction recovered at least 5.5 micrograms of total RNA per sample. Through a sample-barcoded 5' primer and a J-beta primer mix, a second PCR was run for roughly 7 to 12 cycles. Each CDR3 protein gets one entry after TCRdb re-called the 5' RACE reads with MiXCR. The sample yields 1.5 million to 2 million distinct CDR3 sequences, about 49% seen once. Findings of the study overall: Unknown donor CMV status possibly confounded expanded clonotype changes. Any conclusive comparison of naive versus antigen-experienced cells was prevented by using unsorted PBMCs.

Concerning this clonotype itself: Its antigen is as yet unknown.

Sequencing was performed on blood. This clonotype was sampled from a woman in her 40s in good health.

For the CDR3, the DNA is TGTGCCAGCAGCCAAGATATAAATACGCAGTATTTT. It is translated as CASSQDINTQYF. This rearrangement joins TRBV3-1 to TRBJ2-3; no clear D. Germline V CDR1 and CDR2: LGHDT, YNNKEL (reference sequence). The V and J ends lost 0 bases and 7 bases respectively, with 5 bases between them. This CDR3 region has 12 residues.